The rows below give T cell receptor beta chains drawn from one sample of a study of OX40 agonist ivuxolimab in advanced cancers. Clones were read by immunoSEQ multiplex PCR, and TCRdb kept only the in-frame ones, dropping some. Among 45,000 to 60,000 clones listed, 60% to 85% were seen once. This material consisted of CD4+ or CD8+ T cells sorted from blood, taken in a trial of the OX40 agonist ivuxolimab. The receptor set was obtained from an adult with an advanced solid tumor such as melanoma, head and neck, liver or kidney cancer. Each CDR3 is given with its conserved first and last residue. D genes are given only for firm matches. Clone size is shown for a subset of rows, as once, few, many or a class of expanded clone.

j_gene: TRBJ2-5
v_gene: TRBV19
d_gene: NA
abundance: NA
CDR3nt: TGTGCCAGTAGTATTCAGGCTCAAGAGACCCAGTACTTC
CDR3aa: CASSIQAQETQYF

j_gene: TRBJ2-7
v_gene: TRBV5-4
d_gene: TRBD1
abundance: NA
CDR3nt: TGTGCCAGCAGCCCTACAGGGGATTGGTGGGACGAGCAGTACTTC
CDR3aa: CASSPTGDWWDEQYF

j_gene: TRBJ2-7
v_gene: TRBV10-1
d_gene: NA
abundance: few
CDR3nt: TGCGCCAGCAGTCTCCACCAGGGTCACGAGCAGTACTTC
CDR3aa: CASSLHQGHEQYF

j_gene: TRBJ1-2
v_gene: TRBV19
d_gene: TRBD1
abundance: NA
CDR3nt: TGTGCCAGTAGTACGGGGACAGGGGGCGATTATGGCTACACCTTC
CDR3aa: CASSTGTGGDYGYTF

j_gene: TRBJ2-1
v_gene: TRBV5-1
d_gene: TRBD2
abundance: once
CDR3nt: TGCGCCAGCAGCTCGGGGGGGGCCGGCTCCTACAATGAGCAGTTCTTC
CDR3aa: CASSSGGAGSYNEQFF

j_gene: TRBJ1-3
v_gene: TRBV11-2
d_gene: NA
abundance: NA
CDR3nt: TGTGCCAGCAGCTTCCAAGGGTACACCATATATTTT
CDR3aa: CASSFQGYTIYF

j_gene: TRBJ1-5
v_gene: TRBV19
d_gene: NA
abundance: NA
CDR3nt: TGTGCCAGTAGTGCCCTCGGATTCAATCAGCCCCAGCATTTT
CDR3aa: CASSALGFNQPQHF

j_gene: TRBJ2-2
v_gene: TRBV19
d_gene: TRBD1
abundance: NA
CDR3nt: TGTGCCAGTAAGGGACAGGGCGTCACCGGGGAGCTGTTTTTT
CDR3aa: CASKGQGVTGELFF

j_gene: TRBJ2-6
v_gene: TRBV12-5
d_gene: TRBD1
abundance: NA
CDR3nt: TGTGCTAGTGGTTTGACCGGGACAGCGTCCTACTCTGGGGCCAACGTCCTGACTTTC
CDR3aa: CASGLTGTASYSGANVLTF

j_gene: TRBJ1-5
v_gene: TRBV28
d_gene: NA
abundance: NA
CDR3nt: TGTGCCAGCAGAGGGGAGCACTATAGCAATCAGCCCCAGCATTTT
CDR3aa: CASRGEHYSNQPQHF

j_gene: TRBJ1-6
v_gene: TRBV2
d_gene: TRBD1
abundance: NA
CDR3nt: TGTGCCAGCCGAGGACAGGGGATATCACCCCTCCACTTT
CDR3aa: CASRGQGISPLHF

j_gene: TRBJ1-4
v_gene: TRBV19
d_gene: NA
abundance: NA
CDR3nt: TGTGCCAGTTCGATGGGTAGCGCAACTAATGAAAAACTGTTTTTT
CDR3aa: CASSMGSATNEKLFF

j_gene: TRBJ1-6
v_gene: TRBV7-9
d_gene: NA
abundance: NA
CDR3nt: TGTGCCAGCAGCTTACCGGTCGGGAGGGATTCACCCCTCCACTTT
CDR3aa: CASSLPVGRDSPLHF

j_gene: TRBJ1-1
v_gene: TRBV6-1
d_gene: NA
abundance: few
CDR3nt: TGTGCCAGCAGTGAAGCATTTTTAGCTTTCTTT
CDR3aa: CASSEAFLAFF

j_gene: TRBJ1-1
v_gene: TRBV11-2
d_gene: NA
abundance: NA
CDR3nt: TGTGCCAGCAGCCCCATGGGCCAGATGAACACTGAAGCTTTCTTT
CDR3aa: CASSPMGQMNTEAFF

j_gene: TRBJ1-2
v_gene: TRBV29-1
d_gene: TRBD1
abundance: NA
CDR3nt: TGCAGCGTTGAACACCTGACAGGGAACTATGGCTACACCTTC
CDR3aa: CSVEHLTGNYGYTF

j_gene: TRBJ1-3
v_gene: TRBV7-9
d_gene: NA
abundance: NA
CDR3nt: TGTGCCAGCAGTTTAGGACCGCTCTCTGGAAACACCATATATTTT
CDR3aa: CASSLGPLSGNTIYF

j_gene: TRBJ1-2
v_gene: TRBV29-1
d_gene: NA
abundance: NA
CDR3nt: TGCAGCGTGGATACTCGCAGGGAAGGCGTCTATGGCTACACCTTC
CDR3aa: CSVDTRREGVYGYTF

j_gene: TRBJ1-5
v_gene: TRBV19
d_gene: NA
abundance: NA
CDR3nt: TGTGCCAGTAGGGCCCCGGAGGCAGGGTATCAGCCCCAGCATTTT
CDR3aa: CASRAPEAGYQPQHF

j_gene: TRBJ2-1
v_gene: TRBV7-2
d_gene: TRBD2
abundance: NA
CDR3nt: TGTGCCAGCAGCTTTCGGACTAGCGCCTACAATGAGCAGTTCTTC
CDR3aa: CASSFRTSAYNEQFF

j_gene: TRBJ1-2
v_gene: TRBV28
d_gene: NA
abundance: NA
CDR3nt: TGTGCCAGCAGTTTAATCCATGGCTACACCTTC
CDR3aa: CASSLIHGYTF

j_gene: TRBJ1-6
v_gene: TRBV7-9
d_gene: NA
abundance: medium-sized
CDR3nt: TGTGCCAGCAGCGCGGGACTGGTAGAGTCACCCCTCCACTTT
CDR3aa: CASSAGLVESPLHF

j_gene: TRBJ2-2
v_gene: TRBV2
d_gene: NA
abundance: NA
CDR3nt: TGTGCCAGCAGGTCAATGGGCACCGGGGAGCTGTTTTTT
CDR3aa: CASRSMGTGELFF

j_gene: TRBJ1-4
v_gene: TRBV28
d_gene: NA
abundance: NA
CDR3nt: TGTGCCAGCAGTTTAGTATATCAGGGTGGGGTAAAACTGTTTTTT
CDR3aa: CASSLVYQGGVKLFF

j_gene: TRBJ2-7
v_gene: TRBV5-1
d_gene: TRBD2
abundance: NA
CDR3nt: TGCGCCAGCAGCCCAGGGGGACTAGCGGGAGATATCTACGAGCAGTACTTC
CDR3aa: CASSPGGLAGDIYEQYF

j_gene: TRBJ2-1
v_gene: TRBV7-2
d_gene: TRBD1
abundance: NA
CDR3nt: TGTGCCAGTGGACAGGGGTCTCGGAATGAGCAGTTCTTC
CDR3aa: CASGQGSRNEQFF

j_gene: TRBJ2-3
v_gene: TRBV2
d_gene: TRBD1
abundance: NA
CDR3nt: TGTGCCAGCAGGAGACAGGGAGATACGCAGTATTTT
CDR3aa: CASRRQGDTQYF

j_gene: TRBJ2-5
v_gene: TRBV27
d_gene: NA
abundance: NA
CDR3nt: TGTGCCAGCAGTTTATTTGGGGTTGAGACCCAGTACTTC
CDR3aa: CASSLFGVETQYF

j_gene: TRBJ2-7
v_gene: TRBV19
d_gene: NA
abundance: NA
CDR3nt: TGTGCCAGTAGTATAACGGCCACCTACGAGCAGTACTTC
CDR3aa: CASSITATYEQYF

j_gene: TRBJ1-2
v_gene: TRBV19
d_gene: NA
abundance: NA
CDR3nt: TGTGCCAGTAGTATGGGCCATCATGGGAACTATGGCTACACCTTC
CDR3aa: CASSMGHHGNYGYTF

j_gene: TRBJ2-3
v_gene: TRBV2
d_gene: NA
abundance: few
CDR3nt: TGTGCCAGCAGTCGCACAGATACGCAGTATTTT
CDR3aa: CASSRTDTQYF

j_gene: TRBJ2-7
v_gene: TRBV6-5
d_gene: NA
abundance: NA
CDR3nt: TGTGCCAGCAGTACCTTTGGCAGGAACTCGGAAGAGCAGTACTTC
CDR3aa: CASSTFGRNSEEQYF

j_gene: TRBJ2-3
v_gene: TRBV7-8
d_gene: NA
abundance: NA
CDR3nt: TGTGCCAGCGGTATAGATACGCAGTATTTT
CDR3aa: CASGIDTQYF

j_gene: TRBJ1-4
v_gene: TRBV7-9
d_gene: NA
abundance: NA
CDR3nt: TGTGCCAGCAGCTTAGGGACAGACGGAAAACTGTTTTTT
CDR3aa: CASSLGTDGKLFF

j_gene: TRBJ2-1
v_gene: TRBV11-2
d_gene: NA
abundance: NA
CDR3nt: TGTGCCAGCAGCTTGGAATTCAGCTCCTACAATGAGCAGTTCTTC
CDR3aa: CASSLEFSSYNEQFF

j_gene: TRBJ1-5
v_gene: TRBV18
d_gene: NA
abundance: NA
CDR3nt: TGTGCCAGCTCACCTACCGGGATGGGCAATCAGCCCCAGCATTTT
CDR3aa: CASSPTGMGNQPQHF

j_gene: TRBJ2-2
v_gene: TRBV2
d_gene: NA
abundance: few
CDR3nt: TGTGCCAGCAGTGGGGGCGGCCGGCGTGTCACCGGGGAGCTGTTTTTT
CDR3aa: CASSGGGRRVTGELFF